The clone carrying this T cell receptor (beta chain) was counted ten times or more. Its antigen is not identified. Those patients with uncontrolled infection, other autoimmune disease, pregnancy or lactation were excluded. Every diagnosis used clinical symptoms, serum thyroxine and TRAb, thyroid ultrasound and orbital computed tomography. Fresh peripheral blood, 9.5 to 10 ml of it, supplied the PBMCs. Researchers amplified the TCR beta CDR3 regions from RNA transcripts. Primed by the HTBI set, a first-round RT-PCR was run on the TCR CDR3. A single record per CDR3 protein comes from TCRdb applying MiXCR to the multiplex PCR reads. This repertoire shows fewer than 600,000 distinct CDR3 sequences, approximately 15% found once; its top ten account for around 17%. The sample belongs to a study of T cells in Graves' hyperthyroidism and ophthalmopathy. Study-wide findings and caveats: A model using 13 V-J features told ophthalmopathy apart from stable hyperthyroidism.

The clonotype comes from a woman aged 18-30 years with Graves' hyperthyroidism. Sequencing was performed on blood.

In DNA form, the CDR3 reads TGTGCCAGCAGTTTACCAGCGGGAGGGGATACAGATACGCAGTATTTT. This sequence encodes CASSLPAGGDTDTQYF. The V and J genes are TRBV27 and TRBJ2-3, with TRBD2 matching 10 bases. Germline V gives CDR1 MNHEY, CDR2 SMNVEV (reference sequence). Trimming took 2 bases from V and 3 from J; bases not matched to a gene: 5. CDR3 length: 16 amino acids.